This TCR beta chain was found in a study of T-cell memory formation after mild COVID-19. TCRdb re-analysed the 5' RACE reads in MiXCR, keeping a single row per CDR3 protein. The sample holds approximately 260,000 distinct CDR3 sequences, about 16% seen once. With 7 bases removed from V and 2 bases from J, the gap between germline ends came to 16 bases. The CDR3 has 15 amino acids. CDR1 LGHNA and CDR2 YSLEER come from the germline V gene. The sample was PBMCs or a T cell subset sorted from them (not recorded which). The chain recombines TRBV4-3 with TRBJ2-3; D tentatively fits TRBD1 or TRBD2 (7 bases each). The clonotype comes from a man in his late teens or twenties who had mild COVID-19 (a few samples of this study predate the infection). Cell type and time point are not known. The CDR3 DNA follows: TGCGCCAGCACCTCAGGGGGGGGACCCACAGATACGCAGTATTTT. It translates to CASTSGGGPTDTQYF.